These 3 T cell receptor beta chains originate from one sample sequenced in a study of blood T cells in healthy people across ages. It was with a sample-barcoded 5' primer and a J-beta primer mix that a second PCR of about 6 to 11 cycles was run. TCRdb re-derived calls from the 5' RACE reads in MiXCR, one entry per CDR3 protein. This table has around 1,900,000 distinct CDR3 sequences, around 40% appearing once. The sample consisted of blood. All receptors come from a human donor in good health.

The chain uses TRBV7-2 and TRBJ2-5, with a possible D match to TRBD2 (6 bases). Germline CDR1 and CDR2: SGHTA and FQGNSA. This CDR3 contains 13 residues. The V end lost 4 bases, the J end lost 11 bases, and 17 bases lay between the germline ends. CDR3 nucleotide sequence: TGTGCCAGCAGCTCCGGCGAACCGGGAGAGCAGTACTTC. Protein product: CASSSGEPGEQYF.

The chain employs TRBV15 and TRBJ1-4; unclear D gene. The CDR3 contains 14 residues. V lost 6 bases, J lost 2 bases, and 10 bases lay in between. Germline CDR1 reads LNHNV; CDR2 reads YYDKDF (reference sequence). The CDR3 spells CATRIRQTNEKLFF. CDR3 bases: TGTGCCACCAGGATCCGTCAGACTAATGAAAAACTGTTTTTT.

This clonotype is medium-sized. J is TRBJ2-7 and V is TRBV28; maybe TRBD1 (6 bases). Trimming stripped 1 base from V and 4 bases from J, with 23 bases between. The germline CDR1 and CDR2 sequences are MDHEN and SYDVKM. This CDR3 has 18 residues. CDR3 nucleotides: TGTGCCAGCAGTTTATTACAGGGTTTGGGGGCGTATTTATACGAGCAGTACTTC. Its translation: CASSLLQGLGAYLYEQYF. The whole variable domain, filled in from reference TRBV28 and TRBJ2-7, reads DVKVTQSSRYLVKRTGEKVFLECVQDMDHENMFWYRQDPGLGLRLIYFSYDVKMKEKGDIPEGYSVSREKKERFSLILESASTNQTSMYLCASSLLQGLGAYLYEQYFGPGTRLTVT.